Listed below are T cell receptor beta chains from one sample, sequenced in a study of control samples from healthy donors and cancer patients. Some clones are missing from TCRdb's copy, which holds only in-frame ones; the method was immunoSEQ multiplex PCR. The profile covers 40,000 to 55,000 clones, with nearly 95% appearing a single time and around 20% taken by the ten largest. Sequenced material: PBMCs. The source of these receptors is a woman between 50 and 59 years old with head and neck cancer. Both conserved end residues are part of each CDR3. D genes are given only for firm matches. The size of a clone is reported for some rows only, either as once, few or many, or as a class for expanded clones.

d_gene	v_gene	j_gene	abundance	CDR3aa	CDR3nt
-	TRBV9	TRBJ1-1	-	CASSKGNTNTEAFF	TGTGCCAGCAGCAAGGGGAACACTAACACTGAAGCTTTCTTT
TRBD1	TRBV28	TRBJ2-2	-	CASRQGASTGELFF	TGTGCCAGCAGACAGGGGGCAAGCACCGGGGAGCTGTTTTTT
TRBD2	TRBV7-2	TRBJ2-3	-	CASSLAGTSPGTDTQYF	TGTGCCAGCAGCTTAGCCGGGACTAGCCCCGGCACAGATACGCAGTATTTT
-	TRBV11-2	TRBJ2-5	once	CASTTSLNQETQYF	TGTGCCAGCACCACTTCACTAAACCAAGAGACCCAGTACTTC
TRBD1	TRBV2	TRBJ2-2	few	CASSSDRGKNTGELFF	TGTGCCAGCAGTTCCGACAGGGGAAAGAACACCGGGGAGCTGTTTTTT
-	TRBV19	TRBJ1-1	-	CASSIDRVNTEAFF	TGTGCCAGTAGTATAGACAGGGTGAACACTGAAGCTTTCTTT
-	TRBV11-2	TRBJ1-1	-	CASSLVQTEAFF	TGTGCCAGCAGCTTAGTACAGACTGAAGCTTTCTTT
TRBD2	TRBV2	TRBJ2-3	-	CASSVTGGKDTQYF	TGTGCCAGCAGTGTTACGGGGGGGAAAGATACGCAGTATTTT
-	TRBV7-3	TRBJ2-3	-	CASSPRRSTDTQYF	TGTGCCAGCAGCCCCCGGAGGAGCACAGATACGCAGTATTTT
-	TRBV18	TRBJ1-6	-	CASSPPGHQNPPLHF	TGTGCCAGCTCACCACCCGGACATCAGAACCCACCCCTCCACTTT
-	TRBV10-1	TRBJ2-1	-	CASGAYNEQFF	TGCGCCAGCGGTGCCTACAATGAGCAGTTCTTC
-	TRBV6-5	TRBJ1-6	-	CASGEYNSPLHF	TGTGCCAGCGGAGAATATAATTCACCCCTCCACTTT
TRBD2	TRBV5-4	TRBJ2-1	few	CASSLAGGEFNEQFF	TGTGCCAGCAGCCTAGCGGGAGGGGAATTCAATGAGCAGTTCTTC
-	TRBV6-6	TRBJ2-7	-	CASKGGSHYEQYF	TGTGCCAGCAAAGGGGGGTCACACTACGAGCAGTACTTC
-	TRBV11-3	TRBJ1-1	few	CASSPSDSLAGEAFF	TGTGCCAGCAGCCCTTCCGACAGCCTAGCCGGTGAAGCTTTCTTT
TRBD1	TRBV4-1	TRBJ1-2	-	CASSARTGNYGYTF	TGCGCCAGCAGCGCCCGGACAGGGAACTATGGCTACACCTTC
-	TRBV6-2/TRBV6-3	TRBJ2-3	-	CASSYSTGPRTDTQYF	TGTGCCAGCAGTTACTCTACGGGGCCTCGGACTGATACGCAGTATTTT
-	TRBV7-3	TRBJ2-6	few	CASSLQGIISGANVLTF	TGTGCCAGCAGCCTACAAGGAATAATCTCTGGGGCCAACGTCCTGACTTTC
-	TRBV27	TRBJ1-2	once	CASSSRPGDYGYTF	TGTGCCAGCAGTAGCCGGCCAGGCGACTATGGCTACACCTTC
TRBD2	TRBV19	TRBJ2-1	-	CASSIGWSGRARHNEQFF	TGTGCCAGTAGTATAGGGTGGAGCGGGAGGGCCCGGCACAATGAGCAGTTCTTC
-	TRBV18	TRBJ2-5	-	CASSLLQGTGMGETQYF	TGTGCCAGCTCACTCCTACAGGGCACGGGCATGGGAGAGACCCAGTACTTC
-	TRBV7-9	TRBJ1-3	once	CASSFGRSGNTIYF	TGTGCCAGCAGCTTTGGACGGAGTGGAAACACCATATATTTT
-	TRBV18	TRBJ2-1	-	CASSPSQGGRNEQFF	TGTGCCAGCTCACCAAGTCAGGGGGGGAGAAATGAGCAGTTCTTC
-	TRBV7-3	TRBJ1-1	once	CASSLRGGDVGPQPEAFF	TGTGCCAGCAGCTTAAGGGGTGGGGACGTCGGGCCTCAGCCTGAAGCTTTCTTT
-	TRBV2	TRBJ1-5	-	CASSVGGPSNQPQHF	TGTGCCAGCAGTGTGGGGGGGCCTAGCAATCAGCCCCAGCATTTT